The 2 T cell receptor beta chains reported below all come from one sample, sequenced in a study of T-cell reconstitution after alpha-beta-depleted transplantation in children. Using unique molecular identifiers, the investigators prepared the TCRbeta library. TCRdb processed the PCR reads anew with MiXCR; each CDR3 protein has one entry. The sample lists 190,000 or so distinct CDR3 sequences, about 14% occurring once. Here the sequenced sample was PBMCs from the stem cell graft donor, taken from the stem cell graft. All receptors come from a human donor who donated a stem cell graft to a child with acute lymphoblastic leukemia.

This clonotype came up many times. The V and J genes are TRBV5-5 and TRBJ2-7, with 9 positions matching TRBD1. V shed 5 bases and J 4 bases; nucleotides not matched to a gene: 13. The CDR3 length is 16 residues. Per the germline V gene, CDR1 is SGHKS and CDR2 is YYEKEE (reference sequence). DNA of the CDR3: TGTGCCAGCAGTTCTCGGGGGACAGGGACGTCTTACGAGCAGTACTTC. Protein: CASSSRGTGTSYEQYF.

This clonotype was seen only a few times. This rearrangement joins TRBV30 to TRBJ2-4; the D is unclear. Trimming took off 5 bases at V and 0 bases at J, with 11 bases between the two ends. Germline V gene data show CDR1 as GTSNPN and CDR2 as SVGIG (reference sequence). The CDR3 spans 14 residues. CDR3 sequence reads: CAWGIQLAKNIQYF. In nucleotides, the CDR3 is TGTGCCTGGGGAATTCAGTTAGCCAAAAACATTCAGTACTTC.